This T cell receptor (beta chain) was captured by sequencing in a study of regulatory T cells in long-lasting Graves disease. General study findings and limits: When disease was persistent, TRBV28, TRBJ1-2 and TRBJ2-5 were the favored segments.

Investigators prepared the TCR beta libraries by applying iRepertoire HTBI primers and Arm-PCR of CDR3 regions. TCRdb redid the calling of the multiplex PCR reads with MiXCR, one entry per CDR3 protein. This table holds some 600,000 distinct CDR3 sequences, about 16% found once. Only a few counts were recorded for this clonotype. The antigen remains unidentified. Regarding time point: newly diagnosed GD, antithyroid drugs for less than 3 months. The TCR library was prepared using RNA isolated from PBMCs. CDR3 length: 18 amino acids. Germline lookup yields CDR1 SQVTM and CDR2 ANQGSEA. The V and J ends lost 4 bases and 4 bases respectively, with 27 bases between them. These data were also reused for a study on T cells in Graves' hyperthyroidism and ophthalmopathy.

Material: peripheral blood mononuclear cells (PBMCs), obtained at new diagnosis, from a patient treated with antithyroid drugs. The V and J genes are TRBV29-1 and TRBJ2-3; perhaps D is TRBD1 or TRBD2 (6 bases each). This TCR came from a man aged 18-30 years with Graves disease. CDR3 region: CSVGARGGGTFIADTQYF. In DNA, the CDR3 is TGCAGCGTTGGGGCACGAGGTGGGGGGACATTTATAGCAGATACGCAGTATTTT.